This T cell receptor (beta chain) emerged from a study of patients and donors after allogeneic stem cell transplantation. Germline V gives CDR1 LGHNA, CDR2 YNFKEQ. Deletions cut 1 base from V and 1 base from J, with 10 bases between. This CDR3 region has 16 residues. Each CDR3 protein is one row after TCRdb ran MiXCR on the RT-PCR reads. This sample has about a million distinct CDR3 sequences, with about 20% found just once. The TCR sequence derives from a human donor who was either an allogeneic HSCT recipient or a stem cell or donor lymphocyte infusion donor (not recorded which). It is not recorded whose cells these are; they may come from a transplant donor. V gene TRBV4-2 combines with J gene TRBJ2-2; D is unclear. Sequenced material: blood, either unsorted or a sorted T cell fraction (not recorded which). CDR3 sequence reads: CASSQAQGQNTGELFF. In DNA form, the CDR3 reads TGTGCCAGCAGCCAAGCCCAAGGGCAGAACACCGGGGAGCTGTTTTTT.